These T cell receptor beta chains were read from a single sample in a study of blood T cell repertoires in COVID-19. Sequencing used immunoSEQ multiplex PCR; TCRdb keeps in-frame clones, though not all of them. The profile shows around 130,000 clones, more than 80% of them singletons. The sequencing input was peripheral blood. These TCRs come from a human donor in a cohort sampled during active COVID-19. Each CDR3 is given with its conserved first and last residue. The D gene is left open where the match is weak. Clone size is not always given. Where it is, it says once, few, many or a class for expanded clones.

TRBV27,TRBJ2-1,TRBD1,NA,CASSSSTGGFGGEQFF,TGTGCCAGCAGTAGTTCGACAGGGGGCTTCGGGGGTGAGCAGTTCTTC
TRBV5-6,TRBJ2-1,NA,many,CASSLGLVAYNEQFF,TGTGCCAGCAGCTTGGGGCTAGTAGCCTACAATGAGCAGTTCTTC
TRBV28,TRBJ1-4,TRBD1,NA,CASSLSGGRGEKLFF,TGTGCCAGCAGCCTCTCAGGGGGGCGAGGTGAAAAACTGTTTTTT
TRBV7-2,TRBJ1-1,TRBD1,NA,CASTRPRDRDTEAFF,TGTGCCAGCACCCGGCCCCGGGACAGGGACACTGAAGCTTTCTTT
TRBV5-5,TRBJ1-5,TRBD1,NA,CASGYRGEQPQHF,TGTGCCAGCGGGTACAGGGGGGAACAGCCCCAGCATTTT
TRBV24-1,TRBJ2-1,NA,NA,CATSPETPGARKQFF,TGTGCCACCAGCCCAGAAACCCCTGGGGCCAGGAAGCAGTTCTTC
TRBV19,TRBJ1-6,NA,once,CATTQGVHSPLHF,TGTGCCACCACGCAGGGTGTTCATTCACCCCTCCACTTT
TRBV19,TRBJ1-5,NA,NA,CASNPDYSNQPQHF,TGTGCCAGTAACCCCGACTATAGCAATCAGCCCCAGCATTTT
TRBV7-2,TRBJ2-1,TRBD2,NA,CASSSRTSGGAVDQFF,TGTGCCAGCAGCTCCCGAACTAGCGGGGGGGCGGTGGACCAGTTCTTC
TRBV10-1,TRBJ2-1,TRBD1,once,CASSESTGYNEQFF,TGCGCCAGCAGTGAGTCGACAGGGTACAATGAGCAGTTCTTC
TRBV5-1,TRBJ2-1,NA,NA,CASSFQPRYNEQFF,TGCGCCAGCAGCTTTCAACCTAGATACAATGAGCAGTTCTTC
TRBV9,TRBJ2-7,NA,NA,CASSVEAGYGVYEQYF,TGTGCCAGCAGCGTAGAGGCGGGTTATGGTGTATACGAGCAGTACTTC
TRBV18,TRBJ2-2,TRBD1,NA,CASSPRGTGGNTGELFF,TGTGCCAGCTCACCACGAGGAACAGGGGGCAACACCGGGGAGCTGTTTTTT
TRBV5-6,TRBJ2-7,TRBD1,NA,CASSWDRGYEQYF,TGTGCCAGCAGCTGGGACAGGGGCTACGAGCAGTACTTC
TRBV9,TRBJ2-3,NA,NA,CASSPSPHLGTDTQYF,TGTGCCAGCAGCCCTAGCCCACACCTGGGAACAGATACGCAGTATTTT
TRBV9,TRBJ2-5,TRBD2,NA,CASSVASGGARETQYF,TGTGCCAGCAGCGTAGCTAGCGGGGGGGCGAGGGAGACCCAGTACTTC
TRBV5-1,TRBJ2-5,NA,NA,CASSLAVRDHETQYF,TGCGCCAGCAGCTTGGCCGTCCGGGATCACGAGACCCAGTACTTC
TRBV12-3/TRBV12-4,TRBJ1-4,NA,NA,CASSFGVREVFF,TGTGCCAGCAGTTTCGGCGTTCGGGAGGTGTTTTTT
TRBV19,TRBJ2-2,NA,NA,CATEGGITGELFF,TGTGCCACAGAGGGGGGGATCACCGGGGAGCTGTTTTTT
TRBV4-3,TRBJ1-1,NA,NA,CASSQVWGDDTEAFF,TGCGCCAGCAGCCAAGTCTGGGGGGACGACACTGAAGCTTTCTTT
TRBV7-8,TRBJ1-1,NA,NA,CASSSQGRGTEAFF,TGTGCCAGCAGCTCGCAGGGGAGGGGGACTGAAGCTTTCTTT